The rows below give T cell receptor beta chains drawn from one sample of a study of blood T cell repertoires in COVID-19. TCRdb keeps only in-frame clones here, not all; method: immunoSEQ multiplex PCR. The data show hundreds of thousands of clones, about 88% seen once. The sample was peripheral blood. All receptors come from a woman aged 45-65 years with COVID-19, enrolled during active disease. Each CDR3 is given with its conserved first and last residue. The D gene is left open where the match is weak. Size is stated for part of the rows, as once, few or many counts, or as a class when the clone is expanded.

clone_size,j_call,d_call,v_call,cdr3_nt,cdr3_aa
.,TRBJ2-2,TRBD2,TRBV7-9,TGTGCCATCAACTCGGCGGGGGTAAACACCGGGGAGCTGTTTTTT,CAINSAGVNTGELFF
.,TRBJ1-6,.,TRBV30,TGTGCCTGGAGTGTACAGGGCACCTATAATTCACCCCTCCACTTT,CAWSVQGTYNSPLHF
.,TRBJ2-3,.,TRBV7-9,TGTGCCAGCAGTCATACGCGGCCCACTACCCTCACAGATACGCAGTATTTT,CASSHTRPTTLTDTQYF
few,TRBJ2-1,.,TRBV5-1,TGCGCCAGCAGCTCCGTTGTGGCCAGGGATTACAATGAGCAGTTCTTC,CASSSVVARDYNEQFF
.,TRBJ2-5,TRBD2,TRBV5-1,TGCGCCAGCAGCTCCGCCGGGCTAGCGGGGGGAGAGACCCAGTACTTC,CASSSAGLAGGETQYF
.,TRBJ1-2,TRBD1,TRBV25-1,TGTGCCAGCAGCGCGGGACAGGGGGCAGGCTACACCTTC,CASSAGQGAGYTF
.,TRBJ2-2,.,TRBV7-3,TGTGCCAGCAGCCCATCCAGGGACTCCAGGGAGCTGTTTTTT,CASSPSRDSRELFF
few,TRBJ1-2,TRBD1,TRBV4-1,TGCGCCAGCAGCCACGGACAGGGGATCTATGGCTACACCTTC,CASSHGQGIYGYTF
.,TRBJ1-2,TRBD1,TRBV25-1,TGTGCCAGCAGTGATTCCGGGACAGGGAGCTATGGCTACACCTTC,CASSDSGTGSYGYTF
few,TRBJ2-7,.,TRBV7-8,TGTGCCAGCAGTAACGGACTGATTCCCTACGAGCAGTACTTC,CASSNGLIPYEQYF
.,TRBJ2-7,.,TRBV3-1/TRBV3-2,TGTGCCAGCAGCCAAGATTTGGCGGGGGCCTCCTACGAGCAGTACTTC,CASSQDLAGASYEQYF
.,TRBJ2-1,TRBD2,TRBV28,TGTGCCAGCAGTTTTGGCGGGGGGGCGGGCAATGAGCAGTTCTTC,CASSFGGGAGNEQFF
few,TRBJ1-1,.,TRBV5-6,TGTGCCAGCAGCCCTGCCCCCGCAGGGATGAACACTGAAGCTTTCTTT,CASSPAPAGMNTEAFF
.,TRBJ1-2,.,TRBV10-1,TGCGCCAGCAGTGAGTCGCAGTCCTATGGCTACACCTTC,CASSESQSYGYTF
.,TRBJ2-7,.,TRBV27,TGTGCCAGCAGCTACCTTCCCGCCGACAGGTCGAACGAGCAGTACTTC,CASSYLPADRSNEQYF
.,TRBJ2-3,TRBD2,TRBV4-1,TGCGCCAGCGGCGACTGGGTAGCGGGGCCTACAGATACGCAGTATTTT,CASGDWVAGPTDTQYF
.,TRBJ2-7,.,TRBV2,TGTGCCAGCAGTCGGGCCTCAGAGGGCTACGAGCAGTACTTC,CASSRASEGYEQYF
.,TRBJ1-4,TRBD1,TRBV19,TGTGCCAGTACGGGACAGTCCGGTGAAAAACTGTTTTTT,CASTGQSGEKLFF
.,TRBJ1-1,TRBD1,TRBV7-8,TGTGCCAGCAGCCCGAAAGGACAGGGGAACACTGAAGCTTTCTTT,CASSPKGQGNTEAFF
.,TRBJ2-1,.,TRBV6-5,TGTGCCAGCAGTTACCGAGAGGGTAGCCATGAGCAGTTCTTC,CASSYREGSHEQFF
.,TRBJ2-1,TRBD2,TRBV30,TGTGCCTGCCTATTAGGTGCGGGGGGGTCCAATGAGCAGTTCTTC,CACLLGAGGSNEQFF
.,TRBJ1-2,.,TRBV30,TGTGCCTGGAGTGTGAACAGGGTTGGCTACACCTTC,CAWSVNRVGYTF
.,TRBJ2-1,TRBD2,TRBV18,TGTGCCAGCTCCCTCTCCGGGGCGCGGGGGAATGAGCAGTTCTTC,CASSLSGARGNEQFF
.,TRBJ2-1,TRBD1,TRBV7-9,TGTGCCAGCAGCTCTCCCGGACAGGGGGTGAATGAGCAGTTCTTC,CASSSPGQGVNEQFF
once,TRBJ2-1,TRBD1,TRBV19,TGTGCCAGTAGTATTGACAGGGTAGGCAATGAGCAGTTCTTC,CASSIDRVGNEQFF
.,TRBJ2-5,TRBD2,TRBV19,TGTGCCAGTAGGCGAGGCGGGGGGCAAGAGACCCAGTACTTC,CASRRGGGQETQYF
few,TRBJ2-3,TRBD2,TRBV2,TGTGCCAGCAGACTAGCGGGGGGGCGAGATACGCAGTATTTT,CASRLAGGRDTQYF
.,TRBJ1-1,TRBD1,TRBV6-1,TGTGCCAGCAGTGAGCCGGGACAGGGAAGGGGTGAAGCTTTCTTT,CASSEPGQGRGEAFF
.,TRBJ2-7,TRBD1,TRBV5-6,TGTGCCAGCAGCTTGGTTGGGACAGCACCCTACGAGCAGTACTTC,CASSLVGTAPYEQYF
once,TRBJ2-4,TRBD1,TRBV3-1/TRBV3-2,TGTGCCAGCAGCCGGGACAGAAACATTCAGTACTTC,CASSRDRNIQYF
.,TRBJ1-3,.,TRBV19,TGTGCCAGTAGTCAAAGACAGCAGACCGCTGGAAACACCATATATTTT,CASSQRQQTAGNTIYF
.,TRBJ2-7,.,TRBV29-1,TGCAGCGTTCTACAGGGTAATGCGGGCGAGCAGTACTTC,CSVLQGNAGEQYF
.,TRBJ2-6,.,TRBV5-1,TGCGCCAGCAGCTCGAGGCTTCAGGGGAGACGCTCTGGGGCCAACGTCCTGACTTTC,CASSSRLQGRRSGANVLTF
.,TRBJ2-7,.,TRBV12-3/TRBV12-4,TGTGCCAGCAGTTTGGGAGGCGAGCAGTACTTC,CASSLGGEQYF
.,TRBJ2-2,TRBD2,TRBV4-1,TGCGCCAGCAGCCAGGGGCGGGGGATCGGCACCGGGGAGCTGTTTTTT,CASSQGRGIGTGELFF
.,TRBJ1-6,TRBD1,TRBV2,TGTGCCAGCAGTGGGGGACAGGTGCATAATTCACCCCTCCACTTT,CASSGGQVHNSPLHF
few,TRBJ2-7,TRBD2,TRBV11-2,TGTGCCAGCAGCGCCCCATCGACTAGCGGATCCTACGAGCAGTACTTC,CASSAPSTSGSYEQYF
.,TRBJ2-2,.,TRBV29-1,TGCAGCGCCACCTTGGCAGGGCGAAACACCGGGGAGCTGTTTTTT,CSATLAGRNTGELFF
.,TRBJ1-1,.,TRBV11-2,TGTGCCAGCAGCTCCCCACAGGGCACTGAAGCTTTCTTT,CASSSPQGTEAFF
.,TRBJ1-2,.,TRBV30,TGTGCCCACGGGAGGGGCTATGGCTACACCTTC,CAHGRGYGYTF
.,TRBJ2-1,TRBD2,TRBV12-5,TGTGCTAGTGGTTTGGACTTGAACGAGCGGGGGGGAAACAATGAGCAGTTCTTC,CASGLDLNERGGNNEQFF
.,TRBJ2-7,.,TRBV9,TGTGCCAGCAGCGTAGGGCTTGGGAGTATAGAGAGCGAGCAGTACTTC,CASSVGLGSIESEQYF
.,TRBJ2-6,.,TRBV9,TGTGCCAGCAGCGTAGTGGACAGAGGGTGGTCTGGGGCCAACGTCCTGACTTTC,CASSVVDRGWSGANVLTF